One and the same sample provided the 20 T cell receptor beta chains below, sequenced in a study of cytomegalovirus exposure and HLA in healthy donors. Primers: 60 Vbeta forward and 13 Jbeta reverse. Here immunoSEQ multiplex PCR was the method, and the copy in TCRdb shows in-frame clones only, minus some. The table lists 90,000 to 95,000 clones, about 77% of them singletons. The source material was PBMCs. The origin of the receptors is a male donor in good health and CMV-seropositive.

The chain combines TRBV15 with TRBJ2-1, with 15 bases lining up with TRBD2. The CDR3 has 16 amino acids. V lost 3 bases to trimming and J lost 6 bases; unmatched junction nucleotides: 3. Germline V lookup: CDR1 LNHNV, CDR2 YYDKDF (reference sequence). CDR3 residues: CATSRGLAGGSNEQFF. Here the CDR3 DNA reads TGTGCCACCAGCAGGGGACTAGCGGGAGGCTCCAATGAGCAGTTCTTC.

This chain joins TRBV30 and TRBJ1-1; tentatively, D is TRBD1 (5 bases). CDR3 length: 13 residues. Looked up from germline, CDR1 is GTSNPN and CDR2 is SVGIG (reference sequence). The germline V and J ends were trimmed by 4 bases and 5 bases, with 14 bases remaining between them. The CDR3 bases are TGTGCCTGGAACGCAGGGCATCAAACTGAAGCTTTCTTT. This encodes CAWNAGHQTEAFF.

The chain combines TRBV14 with TRBJ2-5; a weak D match, TRBD2 (6 bases). Germline V gene lookup returns CDR1 SGHDN and CDR2 FVKESK. V dropped 1 base and J dropped 7 bases, with 10 bases sitting between them. The CDR3 is made up of 13 amino acids. The CDR3 DNA sequence: TGTGCCAGCAGCCAAGGACTAGTGGGGACCCAGTACTTC. Residues: CASSQGLVGTQYF.

The rearrangement joins TRBV6-1 to TRBJ1-4; TRBD1 might be the D (6 bases). Between the trimmed V and J ends, which lost 1 base and 4 bases, there was a span of 13 bases. Per the germline V gene, CDR1 is MNHNS and CDR2 is SASEGT. The CDR3 contains 16 residues. CDR3 nucleotides: TGTGCCAGCAGTGAAGACCGGACAGAACTTAATGAAAAACTGTTTTTT. This gives the protein CASSEDRTELNEKLFF.

The chain couples TRBV29-1 to TRBJ2-1; the D is unclear. Between the trimmed V and J ends, which lost 4 bases and 12 bases, there was a span of 22 bases. The germline V gene encodes CDR1 SQVTM and CDR2 ANQGSEA. CDR3 length: 14 residues. In DNA, the CDR3 is TGCAGCGTTGTCGGCGACGTAACCCGGCTAGGGCAGTTCTTC. This codes for CSVVGDVTRLGQFF.

The chain carries TRBV4-1 and TRBJ1-2, with 7 bases aligning to TRBD1. Germline-derived CDR1 and CDR2 are MGHRA and YSYEKL. After removal of 4 bases from V and 6 bases from J, the junction contained 5 bases not matched to a gene. This CDR3 has 13 amino acids. The DNA for the CDR3 is TGCGCCAGCAGCCTACAAGGGGGCAATGGCTACACCTTC. Its translation: CASSLQGGNGYTF.

The chain has TRBV29-1 and TRBJ2-1; 8 positions agree with TRBD2. V dropped 3 bases and J dropped 15; count of bases not matched to a gene: 10. Germline CDR1 SQVTM, CDR2 ANQGSEA. The CDR3 totals 12 residues. The CDR3 loop reads CSVDTAGERAFF. The CDR3 DNA is TGCAGCGTTGACACAGCGGGAGAGCGGGCGTTCTTC.

The chain recombines TRBV7-2 with TRBJ1-2; D is perhaps TRBD1 (5 bases). Trimming took 1 base from V and 5 from J, leaving 11 bases between them. The CDR3 is 14 residues long. Per germline, CDR1 SGHTA and CDR2 FQGNSA. This CDR3 reads CASSLGQGFYGYTF. The CDR3 bases are TGTGCCAGCAGCTTAGGCCAGGGATTTTATGGCTACACCTTC.

Remarks on this clone: Within the sample, other DNA sequences also encode this same CDR3. J is TRBJ2-5 and V is TRBV5-1; 9 nucleotides line up with TRBD1. There are 14 residues in the CDR3. V shed 4 bases and J 2 bases; nucleotides not matched to a gene: 3. Per germline, CDR1 SGHRS and CDR2 YFSETQ. CDR3 in amino acids: CASSLGQGQETQYF. CDR3 coding DNA: TGCGCCAGCAGCCTGGGACAGGGACAAGAGACCCAGTACTTC.

This rearrangement joins TRBV5-5 to TRBJ2-7; 10 nucleotides match TRBD2. V was clipped by 2 bases and J by 0 bases; unmatched bases: 5. Germline V gene lookup returns CDR1 SGHKS and CDR2 YYEKEE (reference sequence). The CDR3 covers 16 residues. CDR3 loop: CASSLGPSGSSYEQYF. DNA for the CDR3: TGTGCCAGCAGCTTAGGGCCTAGCGGGAGCTCCTACGAGCAGTACTTC.

This chain links TRBV10-3 with TRBJ2-7; weak D call: TRBD1 (5 bases). Germline values: CDR1 ENHRY, CDR2 SYGVKD. Trimming removed 7 bases at V and 5 bases at J, with 18 bases between. The length of the CDR3 is 14 residues. CDR3 amino acids: CAIMGRELSNEQYF. The CDR3 nucleotides read TGTGCCATCATGGGCAGGGAATTATCGAACGAGCAGTACTTC.

The rearrangement uses TRBV7-2 and TRBJ1-1; 8 bases match TRBD1. The junction had 10 bases not matched to a gene; V was cut back by 5 bases and J by 5 bases. Germline V gene sequence: CDR1 SGHTA, CDR2 FQGNSA. This CDR3 is built from 15 residues. CDR3 in DNA: TGTGCCAGCAGCCCTCCAGGCAGGGGGCGGACTGAAGCTTTCTTT. It codes for CASSPPGRGRTEAFF.

The rearrangement links TRBV4-1 to TRBJ2-7; 9 bases match TRBD2. The length of the CDR3 is 15 residues. V trimming: 1 base; J trimming: 0 bases; junction bases outside the gene matches: 1. Germline V gene data show CDR1 as MGHRA and CDR2 as YSYEKL. Here the CDR3 DNA reads TGCGCCAGCAGCCAAGGACTAGCGGCCTCCTACGAGCAGTACTTC. Encoded protein: CASSQGLAASYEQYF.

This clone was seen just once. This chain joins TRBV7-8 and TRBJ1-6; TRBD1 matches 7 bases. Losses at the gene ends were 1 base for V and 10 bases for J; bases not matched to a gene: 7. Germline lookup yields CDR1 SGHVS and CDR2 FQNEAQ. The CDR3 consists of 15 residues. CDR3 region: CASSLENRGRSPLHF. The CDR3 DNA follows: TGTGCCAGCAGCTTAGAGAACAGGGGTAGATCACCCCTCCACTTT.

J is TRBJ1-3 and V is TRBV29-1; possible D gene TRBD1, 6 bases. Trimming took off 3 bases at V and 3 bases at J, with 12 bases between the two ends. In germline, CDR1 is SQVTM, CDR2 ANQGSEA. The CDR3 extends over 14 amino acids. Written as DNA, the CDR3 is TGCAGCGTTGAGTTTACAGGGATTGGAAACACCATATATTTT. Its translation is CSVEFTGIGNTIYF. Complete variable domain (other parts from reference TRBV29-1 and TRBJ1-3): SAVISQKPSRDICQRGTSLTIQCQVDSQVTMMFWYRQQPGQSLTLIATANQGSEATYESGFVIDKFPISRPNLTFSTLTVSNMSPEDSSIYLCSVEFTGIGNTIYFGEGSWLTVV.

This clone was seen more than once but under ten times. The chain's CDR3 is CASSRGSYEQYF. DNA of the CDR3: TGTGCCAGCTCAAGGGGGTCCTACGAGCAGTACTTC. The V and J genes are TRBV6-1 and TRBJ2-7, with a possible D match to TRBD1 (6 bases). V lost 8 bases and J 1 base, leaving 9 bases between the germline ends. The CDR3 runs 12 residues. The germline V gene encodes CDR1 MNHNS and CDR2 SASEGT.

The CDR3 nucleotides read TGTGCCAGCAGCACTACAGGGGGAGCAGATACGCAGTATTTT. Its protein product is CASSTTGGADTQYF. The rearrangement joins TRBV9 to TRBJ2-3; 8 bases fit TRBD1. Per the germline V gene, CDR1 is SGDLS and CDR2 is YYNGEE. CDR3 length equals 14 residues. With V trimmed by 4 bases and J by 4 bases, 5 bases remained unmatched.

The rearrangement links TRBV23-1 to TRBJ1-1; D is perhaps TRBD1 (5 bases). TRBV23-1 is an ORF, with its function uncertain. The CDR3 has 14 residues. Trimming took 5 bases from V and 3 from J, leaving 13 bases between them. In nucleotides, the CDR3 is TGCGCCAGCAGTACTCAGGGTTTTCACACTGAAGCTTTCTTT. Encoded protein: CASSTQGFHTEAFF.

The rearrangement joins TRBV12-5 to TRBJ2-3; 8 positions agree with TRBD2. After removal of 8 bases from V and 5 bases from J, the junction contained 9 bases not matched to a gene. The germline CDR1 and CDR2 sequences are LGHNT and FRNRAP. The CDR3 runs 14 residues. The CDR3 region has the DNA TGTGCTAGTTCTGTAGCGGGGCGGGGAGATACGCAGTATTTT. Amino acids: CASSVAGRGDTQYF.

This chain joins TRBV28 and TRBJ1-4, with 8 nucleotides matching TRBD1. Germline V gives CDR1 MDHEN, CDR2 SYDVKM. The CDR3 runs to 14 residues. Trimming cost V 6 bases and J 7 bases; bases outside gene matches: 7. The CDR3 reads CASSSRQGTEKLFF. The CDR3 DNA reads TGTGCCAGCAGCTCCAGACAGGGGACTGAAAAACTGTTTTTT.